Each of the 16 T cell receptor beta chains below was sequenced from the same sample in a study of technical replicates of blood from several donors. Libraries were prepared by immunoSEQ multiplex PCR; TCRdb keeps only in-frame clonotypes and omits some of them. There are around 72,000 clones in the sample; over 95% occur only once, and less than 0.25% lies in the top ten. The sample consisted of T cells isolated from PBMCs. All receptors derive from a human donor in good health.

The rearrangement uses TRBV6-4 and TRBJ2-1; weak D call: TRBD1 (6 bases). CDR1 and CDR2 from the germline V gene are MRHNA and SNTAGT. Trimming left V 6 bases short and J 7 bases short, with 13 bases between. The length of the CDR3 is 13 residues. CDR3 sequence: CASSTEQGNEQFF. The DNA of the CDR3 is TGTGCCAGCAGCACAGAACAGGGAAATGAGCAGTTCTTC.

The chain recombines TRBV6-5 with TRBJ2-4; 9 bases are a match to TRBD2. Looked up from germline, CDR1 is MNHEY and CDR2 is SVGAGI. V gave up 0 bases and J gave up 6 bases; unmatched junction bases: 0. This CDR3 comprises 14 residues. This chain's CDR3 is CASSYSSGGNIQYF. CDR3 in DNA: TGTGCCAGCAGTTACTCTAGCGGGGGAAACATTCAGTACTTC.

This sequence joins TRBV7-3 and TRBJ2-1, with 12 bases fitting TRBD2. Germline assignment: CDR1 SGHTA and CDR2 FQGTGA. CDR3 length: 16 amino acids. V dropped 2 bases and J dropped 3; count of bases not matched to a gene: 2. DNA for the CDR3: TGTGCCAGCAGCTTAGGACTAGCGGGAAACTACAATGAGCAGTTCTTC. Translation gives CASSLGLAGNYNEQFF.

This clone has a handful of counts. In nucleotides, the CDR3 is TGTGCCAGCAGTGAGGTCTGGGGGGATACTGAAGCTTTCTTT. It is translated as CASSEVWGDTEAFF. V gene TRBV25-1 combines with J gene TRBJ1-1; TRBD1 is a possible D gene (5 bases). This CDR3 region has 14 residues. V was pared by 3 bases and J by 5 bases, with 13 bases between. Germline CDR1 is MGHDK and CDR2 is SYGVNS.

The rearrangement joins TRBV28 to TRBJ1-2; D not certain. In germline, CDR1 is MDHEN, CDR2 SYDVKM. The CDR3 totals 16 residues. Deletions cut 1 base from V and 0 bases from J, with 12 bases between. CDR3 amino acids: CASSLYIVTANYGYTF. In DNA form, the CDR3 reads TGTGCCAGCAGTTTATATATTGTTACAGCTAACTATGGCTACACCTTC.

CDR3 in DNA: TGTGCCAGCAGTGAATCCGGGACTAGTTCCTACGAGCAGTACTTC. As protein: CASSESGTSSYEQYF. J is TRBJ2-7 and V is TRBV25-1; TRBD2 matches 8 bases. Germline assignment: CDR1 MGHDK and CDR2 SYGVNS. The CDR3 is 15 amino acids. V lost 1 base, J lost 1 base, and 3 bases stayed unmatched.

The CDR3: CASSSGTGELFF. As DNA, the CDR3 is TGTGCCAGCAGTTCGGGGACCGGGGAGCTGTTTTTT. The chain employs TRBV28 and TRBJ2-2; TRBD2 might be the D (5 bases). Germline assignment: CDR1 MDHEN and CDR2 SYDVKM. CDR3 length: 12 amino acids. The V end was cut by 4 bases, the J end by 5 bases, with 5 bases between. Supplemented by reference TRBV28 and TRBJ2-2, the full variable domain reads DVKVTQSSRYLVKRTGEKVFLECVQDMDHENMFWYRQDPGLGLRLIYFSYDVKMKEKGDIPEGYSVSREKKERFSLILESASTNQTSMYLCASSSGTGELFFGEGSRLTVL.

CDR3 sequence: CASSVGAKGPQHF. In DNA form, the CDR3 reads TGTGCCAGCAGCGTGGGAGCCAAGGGGCCCCAGCATTTT. This sequence joins TRBV27 and TRBJ1-5; no clear D gene. There are 13 residues in the CDR3. V dropped 6 bases and J dropped 9 bases, with 15 bases sitting between them. The germline CDR1 and CDR2 sequences are MNHEY and SMNVEV (reference sequence).

The chain's CDR3 is CASSSQGNPSDEQYF. As DNA, the CDR3 is TGCGCCAGCTCTTCACAGGGCAACCCCAGCGACGAGCAGTACTTC. The chain recombines TRBV5-1 with TRBJ2-7; D perhaps matches TRBD1 (6 bases). Per the germline V gene, CDR1 is SGHRS and CDR2 is YFSETQ. Trimming cost V 7 bases and J 5 bases, with 22 bases left between them. The CDR3 loop spans 15 amino acids.

This clone was seen only a few times. V and J are TRBV30 and TRBJ1-1; D not certain. The germline CDR1 and CDR2 sequences are GTSNPN and SVGIG (reference sequence). Trimming removed 4 bases at V and 0 bases at J, with 9 bases between. The CDR3 has 13 residues. CDR3 nucleotides: TGTGCCTGGAACCCCACACTGAACACTGAAGCTTTCTTT. The encoded protein is CAWNPTLNTEAFF.

The CDR3 here is CASSLPFGYEQYF. The DNA of the CDR3 is TGTGCCAGCAGCCTCCCATTCGGCTACGAGCAGTACTTC. The chain couples TRBV5-6 to TRBJ2-7; no reliable D call. The CDR3 runs 13 residues. V was trimmed by 4 bases and J by 3 bases, leaving 11 bases between them. Germline V gene data show CDR1 as SGHDT and CDR2 as YYEEEE.

The chain uses TRBV30 and TRBJ1-5; 8 nucleotides line up with TRBD1. Germline loops: CDR1 GTSNPN, CDR2 SVGIG (reference sequence). This CDR3 comprises 14 residues. J was trimmed by 4 bases and V by 1 base; bases with no gene match: 3. The CDR3 loop is CAWSGDRSNQPQHF. The CDR3 DNA follows: TGTGCCTGGAGTGGGGACAGGTCAAATCAGCCCCAGCATTTT.

This clone was counted once. DNA of the CDR3: TGTGCCAGCAGCTTATACAGGGGGCTGGGGAACACTGAAGCTTTCTTT. Its protein is CASSLYRGLGNTEAFF. The V gene is TRBV7-3, the J gene TRBJ1-1; 9 positions match TRBD1. V shed 2 bases and J 1 base; nucleotides not matched to a gene: 5. There are 16 residues in the CDR3. Germline loops: CDR1 SGHTA, CDR2 FQGTGA.

The genes are TRBV18 and TRBJ2-6; weak D call: TRBD1 (5 bases). Trimming shortened V by 3 bases and J by 4 bases, and 16 bases separated the two germline ends. Germline V gene data show CDR1 as KGHSH and CDR2 as LQKENI. The CDR3 extends over 17 amino acids. The CDR3 DNA sequence: TGTGCCAGCTCACCCGGCTTAGGGGCGCCGGGGGCCAACGTCCTGACTTTC. Residues: CASSPGLGAPGANVLTF.

This rearrangement joins TRBV5-6 to TRBJ1-5, with a weak D call TRBD1 (5 bases). The CDR3 runs 15 residues. Trimming took 4 bases from V and 5 from J, leaving 16 bases between them. Germline assignment: CDR1 SGHDT and CDR2 YYEEEE. CDR3 amino acids: CASSPSAREDQPQHF. CDR3 DNA: TGTGCCAGCAGCCCGTCGGCCAGGGAGGATCAGCCCCAGCATTTT. The complete variable domain, with remaining parts taken from reference TRBV5-6 and TRBJ1-5, reads DAGVTQSPTHLIKTRGQQVTLRCSPKSGHDTVSWYQQALGQGPQFIFQYYEEEERQRGNFPDRFSGHQFPNYSSELNVNALLLGDSALYLCASSPSAREDQPQHFGDGTRLSIL.

This clone is a singleton in its sample. V usage is TRBV19 and J usage is TRBJ1-4; TRBD1 aligns across 10 bases. The CDR3 is made up of 14 amino acids. Germline V gene data show CDR1 as LNHDA and CDR2 as SQIVND (reference sequence). V trimming: 4 bases; J trimming: 7 bases; junction bases outside the gene matches: 3. The CDR3 sequence: CASSRDRGLEKLFF. The DNA for the CDR3 is TGTGCCAGTAGTAGAGACAGGGGGCTTGAAAAACTGTTTTTT.